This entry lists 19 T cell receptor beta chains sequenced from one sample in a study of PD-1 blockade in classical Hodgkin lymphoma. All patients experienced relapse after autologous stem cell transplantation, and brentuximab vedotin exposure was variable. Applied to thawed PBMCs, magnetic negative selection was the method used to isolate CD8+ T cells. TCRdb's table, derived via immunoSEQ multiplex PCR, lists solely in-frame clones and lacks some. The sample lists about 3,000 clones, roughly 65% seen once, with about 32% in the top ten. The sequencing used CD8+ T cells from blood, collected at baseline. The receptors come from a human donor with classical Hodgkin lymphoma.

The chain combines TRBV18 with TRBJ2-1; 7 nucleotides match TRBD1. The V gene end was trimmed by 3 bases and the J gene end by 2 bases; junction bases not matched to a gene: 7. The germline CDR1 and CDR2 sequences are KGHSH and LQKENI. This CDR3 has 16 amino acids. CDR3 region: CASSPSTDRAYNEQFF. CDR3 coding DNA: TGTGCCAGCTCACCGAGCACCGACAGGGCCTACAATGAGCAGTTCTTC.

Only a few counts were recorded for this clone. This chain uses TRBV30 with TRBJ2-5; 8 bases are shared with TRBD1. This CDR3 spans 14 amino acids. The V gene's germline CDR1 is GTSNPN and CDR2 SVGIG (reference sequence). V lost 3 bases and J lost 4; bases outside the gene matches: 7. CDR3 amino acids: CAWSTYRGRETQYF. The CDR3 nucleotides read TGTGCCTGGAGCACGTACAGGGGGAGAGAGACCCAGTACTTC.

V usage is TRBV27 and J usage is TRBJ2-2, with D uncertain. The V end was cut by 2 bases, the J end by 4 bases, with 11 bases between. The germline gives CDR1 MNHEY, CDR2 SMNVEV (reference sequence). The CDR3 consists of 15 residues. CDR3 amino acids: CASSLMPQGTGELFF. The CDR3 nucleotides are TGTGCCAGCAGTTTAATGCCCCAAGGCACCGGGGAGCTGTTTTTT.

The CDR3 protein is CASSTGAASSYNEQFF. As DNA, the CDR3 is TGTGCCAGCAGTACAGGAGCGGCCAGCTCCTACAATGAGCAGTTCTTC. The chain employs TRBV27 and TRBJ2-1; D tentatively reads TRBD1 or TRBD2 (5 bases each). V lost 5 bases to trimming and J lost 0 bases, with 14 bases between them. Looked up from germline, CDR1 is MNHEY and CDR2 is SMNVEV (reference sequence). CDR3 size: 16 residues.

The CDR3 sequence: CATSRDLMAGGNYGYTF. In DNA form, the CDR3 reads TGTGCCACCAGCAGAGATCTAATGGCAGGGGGCAACTATGGCTACACCTTC. This chain joins TRBV15 and TRBJ1-2; 8 positions agree with TRBD1. The germline CDR1 and CDR2 sequences are LNHNV and YYDKDF (reference sequence). The CDR3 has 17 amino acids. Trimming took 0 bases from V and 2 from J; bases not matched to a gene: 8.

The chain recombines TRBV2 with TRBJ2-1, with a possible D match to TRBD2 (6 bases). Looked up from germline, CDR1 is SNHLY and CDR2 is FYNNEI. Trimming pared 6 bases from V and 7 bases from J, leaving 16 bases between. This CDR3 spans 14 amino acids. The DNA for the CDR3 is TGTGCCAGCAGGGCGGGACCGTACTTTAATGAGCAGTTCTTC. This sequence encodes CASRAGPYFNEQFF.

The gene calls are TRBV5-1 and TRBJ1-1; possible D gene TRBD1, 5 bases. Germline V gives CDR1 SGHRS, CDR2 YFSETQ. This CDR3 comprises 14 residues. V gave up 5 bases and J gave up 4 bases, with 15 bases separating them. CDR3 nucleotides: TGCGCCAGCAGTTTCCCGGGGGAGCCCACTGAAGCTTTCTTT. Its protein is CASSFPGEPTEAFF.

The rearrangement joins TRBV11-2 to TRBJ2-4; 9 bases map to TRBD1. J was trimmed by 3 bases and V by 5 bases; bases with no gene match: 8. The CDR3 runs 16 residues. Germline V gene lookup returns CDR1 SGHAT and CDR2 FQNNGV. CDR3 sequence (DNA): TGTGCCAGCAGCACGGCGGGACAGGGAAACAAAAACATTCAGTACTTC. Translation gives CASSTAGQGNKNIQYF.

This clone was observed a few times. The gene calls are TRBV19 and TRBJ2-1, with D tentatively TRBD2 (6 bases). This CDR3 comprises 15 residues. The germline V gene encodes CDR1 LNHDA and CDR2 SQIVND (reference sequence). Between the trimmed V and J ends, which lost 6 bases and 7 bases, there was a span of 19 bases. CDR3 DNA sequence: TGTGCCAGTAGCCCGTCCTCGGCGGGGTGGAATGAGCAGTTCTTC. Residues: CASSPSSAGWNEQFF. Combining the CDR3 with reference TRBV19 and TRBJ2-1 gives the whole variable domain DGGITQSPKYLFRKEGQNVTLSCEQNLNHDAMYWYRQDPGQGLRLIYYSQIVNDFQKGDIAEGYSVSREKKESFPLTVTSAQKNPTAFYLCASSPSSAGWNEQFFGPGTRLTVL.

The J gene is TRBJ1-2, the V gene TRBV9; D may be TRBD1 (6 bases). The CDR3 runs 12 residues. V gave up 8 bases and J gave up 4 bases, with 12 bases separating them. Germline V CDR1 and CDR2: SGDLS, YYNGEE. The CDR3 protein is CASRGDFYGYTF. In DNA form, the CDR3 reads TGTGCCAGTAGGGGGGACTTCTATGGCTACACCTTC.

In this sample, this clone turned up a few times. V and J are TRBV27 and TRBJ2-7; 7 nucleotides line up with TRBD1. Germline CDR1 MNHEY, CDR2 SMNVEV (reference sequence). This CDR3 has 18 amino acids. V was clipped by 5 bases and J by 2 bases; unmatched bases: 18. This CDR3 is CASSPGTVPPSSPYEQYF. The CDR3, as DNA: TGTGCCAGCAGTCCGGGGACAGTTCCTCCCAGCAGTCCCTACGAGCAGTACTTC.

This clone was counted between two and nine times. The CDR3: CASSRSSGSSDTQYF. DNA for the CDR3: TGTGCCAGTAGTCGGTCTAGCGGGAGTTCAGATACGCAGTATTTT. This chain uses TRBV19 with TRBJ2-3; 10 bases map to TRBD2. J gave up 4 bases and V 5 bases, and 6 bases lay outside the gene matches. Germline CDR1 and CDR2: LNHDA and SQIVND (reference sequence). This CDR3 is built from 15 residues.

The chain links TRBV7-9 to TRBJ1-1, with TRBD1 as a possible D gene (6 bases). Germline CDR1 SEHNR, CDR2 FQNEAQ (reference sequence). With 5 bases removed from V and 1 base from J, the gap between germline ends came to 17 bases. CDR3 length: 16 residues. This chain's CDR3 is CASSPRTAQRNTEAFF. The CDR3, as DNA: TGTGCCAGCAGCCCCCGGACAGCACAAAGGAACACTGAAGCTTTCTTT.

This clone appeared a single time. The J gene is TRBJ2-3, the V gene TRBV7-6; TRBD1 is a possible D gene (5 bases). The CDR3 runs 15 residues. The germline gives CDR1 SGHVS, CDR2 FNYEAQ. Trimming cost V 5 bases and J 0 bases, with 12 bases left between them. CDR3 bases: TGTGCCAGCAGCGAGGACACACCTAGCACAGATACGCAGTATTTT. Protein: CASSEDTPSTDTQYF.

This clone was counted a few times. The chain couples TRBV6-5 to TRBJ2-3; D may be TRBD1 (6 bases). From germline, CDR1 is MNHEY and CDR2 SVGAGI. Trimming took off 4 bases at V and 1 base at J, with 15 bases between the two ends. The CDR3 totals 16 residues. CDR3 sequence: CASSFWFPGGTDTQYF. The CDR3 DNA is TGTGCCAGCAGTTTTTGGTTCCCAGGGGGCACAGATACGCAGTATTTT.

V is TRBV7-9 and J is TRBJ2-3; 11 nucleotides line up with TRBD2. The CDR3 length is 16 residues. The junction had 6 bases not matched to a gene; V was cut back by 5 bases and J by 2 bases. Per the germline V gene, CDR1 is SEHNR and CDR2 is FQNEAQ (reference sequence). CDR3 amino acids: CASSRRTSGYTDTQYF. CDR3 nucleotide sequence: TGTGCCAGCAGCCGTCGGACTAGCGGGTACACAGATACGCAGTATTTT.

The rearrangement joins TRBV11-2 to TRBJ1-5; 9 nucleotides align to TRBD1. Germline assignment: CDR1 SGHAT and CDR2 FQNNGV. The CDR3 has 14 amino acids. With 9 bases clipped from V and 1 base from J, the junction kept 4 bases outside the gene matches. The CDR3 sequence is CASKDRGSNQPQHF. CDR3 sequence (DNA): TGTGCCAGTAAGGACAGGGGAAGCAATCAGCCCCAGCATTTT.

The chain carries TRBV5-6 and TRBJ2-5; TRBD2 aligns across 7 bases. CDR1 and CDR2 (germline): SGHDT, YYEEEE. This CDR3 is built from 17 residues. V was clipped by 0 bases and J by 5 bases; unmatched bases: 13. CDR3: CASSLVVMESGTETQYF. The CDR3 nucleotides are TGTGCCAGCAGCTTGGTGGTTATGGAGAGCGGGACGGAGACCCAGTACTTC.

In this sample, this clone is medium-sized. As DNA, the CDR3 is TGTGCCAGCAGCTTGGGGGGGGACTCCTACGAGCAGTACTTC. Translated: CASSLGGDSYEQYF. This chain connects TRBV5-6 to TRBJ2-7, with D possibly being TRBD2 (6 bases). V shed 0 bases and J shed 0 bases, with 7 bases lying between them. Germline assignment: CDR1 SGHDT and CDR2 YYEEEE. CDR3 length equals 14 residues.